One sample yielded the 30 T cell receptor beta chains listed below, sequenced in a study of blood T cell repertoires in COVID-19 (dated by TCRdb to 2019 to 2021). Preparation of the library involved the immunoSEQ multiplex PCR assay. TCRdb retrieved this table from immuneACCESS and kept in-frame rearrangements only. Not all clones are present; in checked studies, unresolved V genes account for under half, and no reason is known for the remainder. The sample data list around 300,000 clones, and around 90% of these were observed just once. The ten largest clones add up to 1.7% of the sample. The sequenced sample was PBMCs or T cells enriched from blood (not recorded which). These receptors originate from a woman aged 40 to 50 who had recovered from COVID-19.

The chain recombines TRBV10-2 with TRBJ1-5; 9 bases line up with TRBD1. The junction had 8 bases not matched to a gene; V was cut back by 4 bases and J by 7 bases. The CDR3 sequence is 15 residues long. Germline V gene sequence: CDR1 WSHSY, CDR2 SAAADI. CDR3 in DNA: TGCGCCAGCAGTGTAACAGGGGGCGAGGGCCAGCCCCAGCATTTT. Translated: CASSVTGGEGQPQHF.

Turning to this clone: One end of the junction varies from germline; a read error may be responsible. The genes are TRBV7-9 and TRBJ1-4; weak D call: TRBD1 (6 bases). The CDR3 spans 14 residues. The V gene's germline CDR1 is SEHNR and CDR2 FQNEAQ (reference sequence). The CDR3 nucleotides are TGTGCCACCAGCAGCGGGGGGCGTCTAGAAAAACTGTTTTTT. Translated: CATSSGGRLEKLFF.

CDR3 region: CASSTTTGIEETQYF. The CDR3 DNA reads as TGCGCCAGCAGCACGACCACAGGGATTGAAGAGACCCAGTACTTC. The chain is built from TRBV5-1 and TRBJ2-5, with D perhaps matching TRBD1 (6 bases). This CDR3 spans 15 amino acids. Trimming removed 4 bases at V and 3 bases at J, with 16 bases between. Germline V gene data show CDR1 as SGHRS and CDR2 as YFSETQ. The entire variable domain, with the rest obtained from reference TRBV5-1 and TRBJ2-5, is as follows: KAGVTQTPRYLIKTRGQQVTLSCSPISGHRSVSWYQQTPGQGLQFLFEYFSETQRNKGNFPGRFSGRQFSNSRSEMNVSTLELGDSALYLCASSTTTGIEETQYFGPGTRLLVL.

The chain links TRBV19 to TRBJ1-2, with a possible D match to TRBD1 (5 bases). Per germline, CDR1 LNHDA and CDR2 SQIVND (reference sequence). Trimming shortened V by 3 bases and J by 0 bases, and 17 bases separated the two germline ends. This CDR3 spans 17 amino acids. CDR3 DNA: TGTGCCAGTAGTATGGGAGGAGGGGAGCCAGCTAACTATGGCTACACCTTC. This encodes CASSMGGGEPANYGYTF.

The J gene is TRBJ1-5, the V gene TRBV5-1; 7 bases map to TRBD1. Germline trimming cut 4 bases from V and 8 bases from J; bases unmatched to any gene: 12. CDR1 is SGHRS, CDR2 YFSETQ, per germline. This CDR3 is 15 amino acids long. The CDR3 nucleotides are TGCGCCAGCAGCACACAGGGGCGGCTGGAGGAGCCCCAGCATTTT. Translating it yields CASSTQGRLEEPQHF.

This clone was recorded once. In nucleotides, the CDR3 is TGTGCCTGCCTCTCTGGAAACACCATATATTTT. Protein sequence: CACLSGNTIYF. The V gene is TRBV30, the J gene TRBJ1-3, with unresolved D. The CDR3 loop spans 11 amino acids. V dropped 6 bases and J dropped 0 bases, with 3 bases sitting between them. Germline V gene sequence: CDR1 GTSNPN, CDR2 SVGIG (reference sequence).

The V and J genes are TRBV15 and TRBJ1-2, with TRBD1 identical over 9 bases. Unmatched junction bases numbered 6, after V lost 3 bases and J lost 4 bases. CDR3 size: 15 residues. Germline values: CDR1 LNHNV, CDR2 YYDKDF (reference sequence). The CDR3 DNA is TGTGCCACCAGCAGTCCCGGACAGGGGCCCTATGGCTACACCTTC. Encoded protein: CATSSPGQGPYGYTF.

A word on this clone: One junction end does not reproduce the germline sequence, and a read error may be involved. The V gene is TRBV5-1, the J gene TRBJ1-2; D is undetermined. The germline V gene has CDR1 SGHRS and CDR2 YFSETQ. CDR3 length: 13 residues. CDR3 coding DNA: TGCGCCAGCAGCCGAATGACCGGGGATGGCGACACCTTC. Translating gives CASSRMTGDGDTF.

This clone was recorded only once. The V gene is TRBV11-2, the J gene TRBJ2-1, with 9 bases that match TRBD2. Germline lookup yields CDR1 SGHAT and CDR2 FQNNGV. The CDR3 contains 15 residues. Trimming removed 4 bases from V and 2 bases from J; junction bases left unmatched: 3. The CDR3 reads CASSSRLAAYNEQFF. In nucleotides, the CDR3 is TGTGCCAGCAGCTCCCGACTAGCGGCCTACAATGAGCAGTTCTTC.

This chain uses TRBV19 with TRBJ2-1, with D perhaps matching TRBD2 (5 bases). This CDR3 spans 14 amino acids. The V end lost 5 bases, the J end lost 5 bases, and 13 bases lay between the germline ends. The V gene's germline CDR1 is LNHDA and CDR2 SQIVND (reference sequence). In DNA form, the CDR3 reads TGTGCCAGTAGTCGATCCTTCGGGAACAATGAGCAGTTCTTC. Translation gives CASSRSFGNNEQFF.

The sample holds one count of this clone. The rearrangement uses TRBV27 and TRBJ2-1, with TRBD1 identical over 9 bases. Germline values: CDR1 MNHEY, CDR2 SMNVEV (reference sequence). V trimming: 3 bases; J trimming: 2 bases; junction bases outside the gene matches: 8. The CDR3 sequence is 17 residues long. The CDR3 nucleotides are TGTGCCAGCAGTTTCACCAGGACAGGGGTTCCCTACAATGAGCAGTTCTTC. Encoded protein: CASSFTRTGVPYNEQFF.

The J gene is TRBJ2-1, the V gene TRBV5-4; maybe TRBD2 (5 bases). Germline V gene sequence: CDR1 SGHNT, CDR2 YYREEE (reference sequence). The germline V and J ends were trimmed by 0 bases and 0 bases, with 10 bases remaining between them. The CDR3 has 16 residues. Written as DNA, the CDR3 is TGTGCCAGCAGCTTGGGAAGCGGTAGCTCCTACAATGAGCAGTTCTTC. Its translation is CASSLGSGSSYNEQFF.

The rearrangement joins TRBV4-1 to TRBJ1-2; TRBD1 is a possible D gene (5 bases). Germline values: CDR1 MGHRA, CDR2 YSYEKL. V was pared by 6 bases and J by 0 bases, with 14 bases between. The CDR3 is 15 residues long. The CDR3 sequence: CASRQVGRANYGYTF. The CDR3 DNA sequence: TGCGCCAGCAGACAGGTCGGCAGGGCTAACTATGGCTACACCTTC.

The CDR3 nucleotides read TGTGCCAGCACCATAACAGGGGGCTATGGCTACACCTTC. Protein sequence: CASTITGGYGYTF. The V call is TRBV5-5, the J call TRBJ1-2, with 8 bases fitting TRBD1. Germline-derived CDR1 and CDR2 are SGHKS and YYEKEE (reference sequence). V shed 6 bases and J 4 bases; nucleotides not matched to a gene: 5. The CDR3 spans 13 residues.

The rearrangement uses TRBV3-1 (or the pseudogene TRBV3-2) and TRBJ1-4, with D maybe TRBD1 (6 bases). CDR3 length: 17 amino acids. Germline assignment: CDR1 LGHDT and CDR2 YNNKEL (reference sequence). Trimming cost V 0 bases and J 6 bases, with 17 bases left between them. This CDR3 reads CASSQETLAGEYEKLFF. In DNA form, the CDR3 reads TGTGCCAGCAGCCAAGAAACCTTGGCAGGGGAGTATGAAAAACTGTTTTTT.

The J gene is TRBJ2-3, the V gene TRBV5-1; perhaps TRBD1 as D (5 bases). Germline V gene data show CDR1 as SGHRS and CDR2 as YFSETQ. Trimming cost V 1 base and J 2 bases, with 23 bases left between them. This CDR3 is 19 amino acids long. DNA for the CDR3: TGCGCCAGCAGCTTGATGAGTGGTGGGGCAGGGAAAATCACAGATACGCAGTATTTT. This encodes CASSLMSGGAGKITDTQYF.

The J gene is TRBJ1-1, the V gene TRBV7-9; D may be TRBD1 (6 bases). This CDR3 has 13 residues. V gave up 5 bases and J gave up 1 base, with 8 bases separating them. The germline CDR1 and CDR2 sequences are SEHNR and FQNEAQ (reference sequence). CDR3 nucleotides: TGTGCCAGCAGCCCGACAGGGAACACTGAAGCTTTCTTT. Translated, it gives CASSPTGNTEAFF. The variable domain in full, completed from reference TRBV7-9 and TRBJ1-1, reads DTGVSQNPRHKITKRGQNVTFRCDPISEHNRLYWYRQTLGQGPEFLTYFQNEAQLEKSRLLSDRFSAERPKGSFSTLEIQRTEQGDSAMYLCASSPTGNTEAFFGQGTRLTVV.

The CDR3 is CATSRDSDGGELFF. The CDR3 coding sequence is TGTGCCACCAGCAGAGATAGCGATGGCGGGGAGCTGTTTTTT. This chain joins TRBV15 and TRBJ2-2; the D gene is possibly TRBD2 (5 bases). V gave up 0 bases and J gave up 7 bases, with 9 bases separating them. Germline V gene lookup returns CDR1 LNHNV and CDR2 YYDKDF (reference sequence). The CDR3 is 14 residues long.

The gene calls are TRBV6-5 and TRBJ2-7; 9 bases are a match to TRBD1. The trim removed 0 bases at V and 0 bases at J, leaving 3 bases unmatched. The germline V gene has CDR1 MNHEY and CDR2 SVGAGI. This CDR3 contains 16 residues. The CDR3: CASSYSGTGSSYEQYF. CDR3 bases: TGTGCCAGCAGTTACTCTGGGACAGGGTCCTCCTACGAGCAGTACTTC.

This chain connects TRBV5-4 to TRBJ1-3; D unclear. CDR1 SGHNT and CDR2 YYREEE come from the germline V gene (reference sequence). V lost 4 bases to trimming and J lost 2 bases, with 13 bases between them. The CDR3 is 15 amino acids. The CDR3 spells CASSPNPDPGNTIYF. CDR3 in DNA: TGTGCCAGCAGCCCAAACCCAGATCCTGGAAACACCATATATTTT.

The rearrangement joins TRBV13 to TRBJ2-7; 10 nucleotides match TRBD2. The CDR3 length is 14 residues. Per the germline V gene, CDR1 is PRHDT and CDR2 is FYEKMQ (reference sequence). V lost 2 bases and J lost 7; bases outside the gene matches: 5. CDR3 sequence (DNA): TGTGCCAGCAGCTTAAGGCTAGCGGGAGAGGAGCAGTACTTC. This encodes CASSLRLAGEEQYF.

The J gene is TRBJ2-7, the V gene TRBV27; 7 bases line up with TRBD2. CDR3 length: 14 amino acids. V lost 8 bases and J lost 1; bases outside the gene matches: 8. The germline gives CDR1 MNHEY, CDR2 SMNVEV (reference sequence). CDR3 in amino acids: CASSGWGGSYEQYF. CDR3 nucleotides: TGTGCCAGCTCGGGTTGGGGGGGATCCTACGAGCAGTACTTC.

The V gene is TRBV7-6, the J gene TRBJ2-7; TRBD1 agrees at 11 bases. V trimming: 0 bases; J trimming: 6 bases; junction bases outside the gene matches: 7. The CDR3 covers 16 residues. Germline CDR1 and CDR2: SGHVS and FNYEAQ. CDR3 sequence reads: CASSLAPGGQGVEQYF. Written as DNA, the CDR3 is TGTGCCAGCAGCTTAGCTCCGGGGGGACAGGGGGTCGAGCAGTACTTC.

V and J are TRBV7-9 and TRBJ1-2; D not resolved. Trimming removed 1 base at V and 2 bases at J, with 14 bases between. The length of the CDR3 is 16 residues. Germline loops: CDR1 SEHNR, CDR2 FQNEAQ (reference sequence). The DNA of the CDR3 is TGTGCCAGCAGCTTAGTCTACTCAAGCTTAAACTATGGCTACACCTTC. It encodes CASSLVYSSLNYGYTF.

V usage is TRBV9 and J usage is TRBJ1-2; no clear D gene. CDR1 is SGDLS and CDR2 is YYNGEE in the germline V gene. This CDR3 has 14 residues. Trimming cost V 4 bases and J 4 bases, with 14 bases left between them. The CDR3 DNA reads TGTGCCAGCAGCCAGAGGACTGCGAGCTATGGCTACACCTTC. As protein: CASSQRTASYGYTF.

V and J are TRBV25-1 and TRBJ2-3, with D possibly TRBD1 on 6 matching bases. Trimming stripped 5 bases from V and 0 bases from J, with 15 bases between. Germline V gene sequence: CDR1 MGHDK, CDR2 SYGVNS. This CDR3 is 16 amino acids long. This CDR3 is CASSRHRASSTDTQYF. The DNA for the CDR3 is TGTGCCAGCAGTAGACACAGGGCCTCTAGCACAGATACGCAGTATTTT.

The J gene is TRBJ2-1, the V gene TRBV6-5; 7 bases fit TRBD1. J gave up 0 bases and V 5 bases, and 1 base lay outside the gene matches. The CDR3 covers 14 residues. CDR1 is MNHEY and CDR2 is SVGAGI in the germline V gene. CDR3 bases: TGTGCCAGCAGTCCAGGGGGCTCCTACAATGAGCAGTTCTTC. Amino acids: CASSPGGSYNEQFF.

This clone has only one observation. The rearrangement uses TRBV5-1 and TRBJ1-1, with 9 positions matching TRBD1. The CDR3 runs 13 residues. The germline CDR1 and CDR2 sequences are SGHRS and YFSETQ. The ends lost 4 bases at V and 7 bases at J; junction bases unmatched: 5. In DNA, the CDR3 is TGCGCCAGCAGCGGCGGGACAGGGCGTGAAGCTTTCTTT. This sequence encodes CASSGGTGREAFF. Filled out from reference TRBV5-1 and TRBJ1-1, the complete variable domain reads KAGVTQTPRYLIKTRGQQVTLSCSPISGHRSVSWYQQTPGQGLQFLFEYFSETQRNKGNFPGRFSGRQFSNSRSEMNVSTLELGDSALYLCASSGGTGREAFFGQGTRLTVV.

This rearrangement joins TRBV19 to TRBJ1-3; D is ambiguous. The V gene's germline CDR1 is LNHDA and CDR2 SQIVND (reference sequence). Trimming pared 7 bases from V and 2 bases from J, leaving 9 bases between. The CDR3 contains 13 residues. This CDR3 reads CASIPEAGNTIYF. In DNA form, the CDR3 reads TGTGCCAGTATCCCCGAGGCTGGAAACACCATATATTTT.

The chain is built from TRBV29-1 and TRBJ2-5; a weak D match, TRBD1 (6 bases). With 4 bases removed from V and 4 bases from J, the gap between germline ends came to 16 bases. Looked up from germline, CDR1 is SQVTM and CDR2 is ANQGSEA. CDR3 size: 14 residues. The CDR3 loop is CSVGGPTFLETQYF. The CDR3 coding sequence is TGCAGCGTTGGGGGGCCCACCTTCCTAGAGACCCAGTACTTC.